Listed below are T cell receptor beta chains from one sample, sequenced in a study of blood T cell repertoires in COVID-19. Clones were read by immunoSEQ multiplex PCR, and TCRdb kept only the in-frame ones, dropping some. The sample shows approximately 40,000 clones, approximately 88% of them seen only once. The sequenced sample consisted of peripheral blood. The receptors come from a woman between 65 and 79 years old with acute or convalescent COVID-19. Both conserved end residues are part of each CDR3. A D gene is named only where the DNA matches it firmly. Clone size is given for some rows only: seen once, a few or many times, or a class if the clone is expanded.

abundance,d_gene,v_gene,j_gene,CDR3aa
.,.,TRBV5-1,TRBJ1-1,CASSLVVAGNTEAFF
.,.,TRBV10-1,TRBJ1-2,CASSAGLNYGYTF
.,.,TRBV6-2/TRBV6-3,TRBJ2-1,CASSYISSKQFF
.,.,TRBV7-2,TRBJ2-3,CASSAARRPDTQYF
.,.,TRBV18,TRBJ2-2,CASSPTSTTGELFF
once,TRBD2,TRBV7-2,TRBJ2-3,CASSLVFGGGSTDTQYF
.,.,TRBV21-1,TRBJ2-1,CASRKDIFYNEQFF
.,.,TRBV7-8,TRBJ1-4,CASSLGLFSDEKLFF
.,TRBD2,TRBV28,TRBJ2-1,CASSLGLAGGVEQFF
.,.,TRBV7-2,TRBJ1-4,CASSLLGEFGEKLFF
once,TRBD2,TRBV18,TRBJ2-1,CASSQDGRTSYNEQFF
.,TRBD1,TRBV5-1,TRBJ2-3,CASRQTGQSTDTQYF
.,.,TRBV30,TRBJ1-6,CAWKVARGNSPLHF
.,TRBD1,TRBV28,TRBJ1-5,CASSLPGQSNQPQHF
.,.,TRBV7-2,TRBJ2-1,CASSSDNYNEQFF
few,.,TRBV6-2/TRBV6-3,TRBJ1-2,CASSYSDRNKDYTF
.,.,TRBV2,TRBJ1-5,CASKKAGTSNQPQHF
.,.,TRBV21-1,TRBJ2-1,CASSKVGSGSEQFF
.,.,TRBV4-3,TRBJ2-1,CASSRAGFNEQFF
few,.,TRBV6-5,TRBJ1-6,CASSWTGIANNSPLHF
.,.,TRBV14,TRBJ2-1,CASSLLNEQFF
once,TRBD2,TRBV24-1,TRBJ2-1,CATSDLGLAGEWFF
.,.,TRBV7-2,TRBJ2-2,CATSGGELFF
.,.,TRBV25-1,TRBJ2-4,CASSESRGRNIQYF
.,TRBD2,TRBV7-9,TRBJ2-1,CASSLSRTSLNEQFF
.,TRBD1,TRBV15,TRBJ2-2,CATSRETGTNTGELFF
.,TRBD1,TRBV5-8,TRBJ1-5,CASSLETGGIQPQHF
.,TRBD1,TRBV27,TRBJ1-5,CASSRGQGGRQPQHF
.,.,TRBV7-2,TRBJ2-1,CASSLLRVNEQFF
once,TRBD2,TRBV24-1,TRBJ2-1,CATSENYSGNEQFF
.,.,TRBV5-5,TRBJ2-6,CASTSTSSGANVLTF
.,.,TRBV10-3,TRBJ1-1,CAISEIVNTEAFF
few,.,TRBV7-2,TRBJ2-3,CATQIDYRTDTQYF
.,.,TRBV20-1,TRBJ2-3,CSASAKSGTTSTDTQYF
.,.,TRBV6-1,TRBJ1-5,CASSDGTLSNQPQHF
.,.,TRBV30,TRBJ1-2,CAWSRQTPYGYTF
.,TRBD2,TRBV5-8,TRBJ2-1,CASSSSPGLAPVALYNEQFF
few,.,TRBV7-6,TRBJ2-2,CASSSRSTGELFF
.,.,TRBV7-3,TRBJ2-1,CASSRSGWSSYNEQFF
.,TRBD1,TRBV29-1,TRBJ1-5,CSVEVGDSEHF
.,TRBD2,TRBV11-3,TRBJ2-1,CASSPTSDGEQFF
.,.,TRBV5-4,TRBJ2-2,CASSLAKNTGELFF
.,TRBD1,TRBV7-2,TRBJ2-2,CASSLVKGALGNTGELFF
once,TRBD1,TRBV30,TRBJ2-1,CAWTRQGEQFF
.,TRBD2,TRBV7-8,TRBJ2-1,CASSLRSGGGVNEQFF
.,.,TRBV30,TRBJ1-2,CACQRSGVAGYTF
.,.,TRBV9,TRBJ1-1,CASSETTVNTEAFF
.,.,TRBV3-1/TRBV3-2,TRBJ2-3,CASSLARYTGSTDTQYF
.,TRBD2,TRBV24-1,TRBJ2-1,CATQGTSVYNEQFF
.,.,TRBV3-1/TRBV3-2,TRBJ1-1,CASSQDEITNTEAFF
.,TRBD2,TRBV24-1,TRBJ2-1,CATSPSSGRENEQFF